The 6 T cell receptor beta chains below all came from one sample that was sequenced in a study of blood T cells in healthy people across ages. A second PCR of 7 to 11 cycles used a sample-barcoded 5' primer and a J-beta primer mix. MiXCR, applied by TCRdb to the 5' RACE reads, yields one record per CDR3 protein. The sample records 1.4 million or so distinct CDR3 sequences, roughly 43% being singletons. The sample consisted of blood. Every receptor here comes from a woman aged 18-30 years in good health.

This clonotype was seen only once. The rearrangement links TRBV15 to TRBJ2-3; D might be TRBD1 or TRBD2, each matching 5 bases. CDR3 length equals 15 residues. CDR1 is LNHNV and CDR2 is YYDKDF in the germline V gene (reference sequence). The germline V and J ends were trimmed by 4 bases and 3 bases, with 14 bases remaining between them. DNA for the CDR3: TGTGCCACCAGCATGGGGCGGGCCAATACAGATACGCAGTATTTT. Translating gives CATSMGRANTDTQYF.

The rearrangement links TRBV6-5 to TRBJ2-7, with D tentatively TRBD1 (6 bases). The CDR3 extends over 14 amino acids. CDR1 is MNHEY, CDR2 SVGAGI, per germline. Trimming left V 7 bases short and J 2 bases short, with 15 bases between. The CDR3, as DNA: TGTGCCAGCAAACAAAGGACAGCGACCTACGAGCAGTACTTC. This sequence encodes CASKQRTATYEQYF.

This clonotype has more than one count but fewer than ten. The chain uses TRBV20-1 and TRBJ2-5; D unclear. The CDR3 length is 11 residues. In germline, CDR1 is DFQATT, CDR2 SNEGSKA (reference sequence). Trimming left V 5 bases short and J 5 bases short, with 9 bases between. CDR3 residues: CSAPFRETQYF. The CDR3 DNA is TGCAGTGCTCCCTTTCGGGAGACCCAGTACTTC.

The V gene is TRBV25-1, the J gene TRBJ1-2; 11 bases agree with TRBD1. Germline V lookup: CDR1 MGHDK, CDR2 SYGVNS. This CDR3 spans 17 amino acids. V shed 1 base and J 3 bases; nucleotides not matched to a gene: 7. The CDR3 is CASSELNRDRGDYGYTF. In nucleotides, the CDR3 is TGTGCCAGCAGTGAATTAAACCGGGACAGGGGGGACTATGGCTACACCTTC.

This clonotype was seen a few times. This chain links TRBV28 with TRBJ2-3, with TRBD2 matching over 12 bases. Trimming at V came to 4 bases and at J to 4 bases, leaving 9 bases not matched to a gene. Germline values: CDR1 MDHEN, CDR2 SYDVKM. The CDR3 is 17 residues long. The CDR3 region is CASSSATSGGSADTQYF. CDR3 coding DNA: TGTGCCAGCAGTTCCGCGACTAGCGGGGGATCGGCAGATACGCAGTATTTT.

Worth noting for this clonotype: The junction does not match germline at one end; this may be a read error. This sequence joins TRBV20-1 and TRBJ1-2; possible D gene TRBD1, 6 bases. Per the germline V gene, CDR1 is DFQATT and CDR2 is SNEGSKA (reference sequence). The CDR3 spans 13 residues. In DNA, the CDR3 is TGCAGTACTAGAGTGGACAGACTCTATGGCTACACCTTC. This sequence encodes CSTRVDRLYGYTF.